This T cell receptor (beta chain) was captured by sequencing in a study of cytomegalovirus exposure and HLA in healthy donors. Study summary: The 120 or so validation repertoires used a platform that matched the one used for the 600 to 700 first-cohort repertoires, as a later analysis reported.

Among the roughly 120 subjects of the validation cohort, separate from the roughly 700-subject first cohort, were the donors. About this clone itself: Antigen: not known.

Sequencing used immunoSEQ multiplex PCR; TCRdb keeps in-frame clones, though not all of them. The data hold roughly 100,000 clones, with over 85% observed a single time. The study, taken as a whole, reports: TCR sequences were mostly rare, though some public TCRs occurred in many donors. Later, an analysis found that TCR clusters from the first cohort tended to co-occur in the 120 or so validation repertoires.

This receptor was identified in a woman under 30 in good health and CMV-seronegative. Sequenced sample: PBMCs.

The CDR3: CAWSGYRENEQFF. The CDR3 bases are TGTGCCTGGAGTGGGTACAGGGAGAATGAGCAGTTCTTC. This chain uses TRBV30 with TRBJ2-1; D possibly corresponds to TRBD1 (6 bases). Germline-derived CDR1 and CDR2 are GTSNPN and SVGIG (reference sequence). This CDR3 region has 13 residues. V gave up 1 base and J gave up 7 bases, with 11 bases separating them.